The 32 T cell receptor beta chains below were found in one sample sequenced in a study of blood T cell repertoires in COVID-19. Some clones are missing from TCRdb's copy, which holds only in-frame ones; the method was immunoSEQ multiplex PCR. The sample shows more than 140,000 clones, roughly 86% of them seen only once. What was sequenced was peripheral blood. The origin of the receptors is a woman aged 55-69 years with acute or convalescent COVID-19.

The chain has TRBV5-1 and TRBJ2-7; 14 bases align to TRBD2. Germline values: CDR1 SGHRS, CDR2 YFSETQ. This CDR3 comprises 19 residues. The V segment lost 3 bases and the J segment 7 bases; nucleotides outside the gene matches: 18. The CDR3 DNA sequence: TGCGCCAGCAGCTCTAGGCTATGGACTAGCGGGGGGCTCCTCTTTGAGCAGTACTTC. Amino acids: CASSSRLWTSGGLLFEQYF.

The rearrangement joins TRBV7-3 to TRBJ2-1; TRBD2 might be the D (7 bases). This CDR3 comprises 14 residues. The germline V and J ends were trimmed by 8 bases and 2 bases, with 13 bases remaining between them. Germline values: CDR1 SGHTA, CDR2 FQGTGA. Written as DNA, the CDR3 is TGTGCCAGCTCCGTCGGGGGGCCCTACAATGAGCAGTTCTTC. It is translated as CASSVGGPYNEQFF.

This chain connects TRBV4-3 to TRBJ1-1, with no clear D. The CDR3 is 14 amino acids. Looked up from germline, CDR1 is LGHNA and CDR2 is YSLEER. V lost 1 base and J 1 base, leaving 7 bases between the germline ends. CDR3 amino acids: CASSQGLRNTEAFF. The CDR3, as DNA: TGCGCCAGCAGCCAAGGCCTTAGGAACACTGAAGCTTTCTTT.

The rearrangement joins TRBV7-9 to TRBJ1-5; unclear D gene. The V and J ends lost 0 bases and 4 bases respectively, with 7 bases between them. The germline gives CDR1 SEHNR, CDR2 FQNEAQ (reference sequence). The CDR3 runs 14 residues. CDR3 DNA: TGTGCCAGCAGCTTAGCGCGGAGTAATCAGCCCCAGCATTTT. This codes for CASSLARSNQPQHF.

The rearrangement links TRBV7-8 to TRBJ2-7, with D maybe TRBD1 (8 bases). The CDR3 has 21 residues. Germline CDR1 reads SGHVS; CDR2 reads FQNEAQ. V was shortened by 0 bases and J by 0 bases, with 27 bases between the two germline ends. The DNA for the CDR3 is TGTGCCAGCAGCTTAGCTCTAGCGGACAGGGCACATAGTAGGAGCTCCTACGAGCAGTACTTC. It translates to CASSLALADRAHSRSSYEQYF.

The chain recombines TRBV5-1 with TRBJ1-1; D might be TRBD1 (5 bases). The V end was cut by 3 bases, the J end by 0 bases, with 12 bases between. The germline V gene encodes CDR1 SGHRS and CDR2 YFSETQ. This CDR3 region has 15 residues. CDR3 residues: CASSSAGLMNTEAFF. Here the CDR3 DNA reads TGCGCCAGCAGCTCCGCGGGACTGATGAACACTGAAGCTTTCTTT.

In this sample, this clone turned up a few times. V and J are TRBV12-3 or TRBV12-4 and TRBJ1-2; TRBD1 might be the D (5 bases). V was pared by 1 base and J by 8 bases, with 8 bases between. CDR3 size: 12 residues. CDR3 in amino acids: CASSLDRWGYTF. CDR3 bases: TGTGCCAGCAGTTTAGACAGGTGGGGCTACACCTTC.

This chain joins TRBV9 and TRBJ1-2; 9 bases map to TRBD1. V shed 5 bases and J 0 bases; nucleotides not matched to a gene: 5. The germline V gene has CDR1 SGDLS and CDR2 YYNGEE. The CDR3 covers 15 residues. CDR3 loop: CASSIGTGPNYGYTF. The CDR3 DNA reads TGTGCCAGCAGTATAGGGACAGGGCCTAACTATGGCTACACCTTC. Supplemented by reference TRBV9 and TRBJ1-2, the full variable domain reads DSGVTQTPKHLITATGQRVTLRCSPRSGDLSVYWYQQSLDQGLQFLIQYYNGEERAKGNILERFSAQQFPDLHSELNLSSLELGDSALYFCASSIGTGPNYGYTFGSGTRLTVV.

This clone was observed a few times. V usage is TRBV28 and J usage is TRBJ1-5; the match to TRBD1 covers 9 bases. The junction had 9 bases not matched to a gene; V was cut back by 2 bases and J by 7 bases. The CDR3 spans 16 residues. From germline, CDR1 is MDHEN and CDR2 SYDVKM. The CDR3 bases are TGTGCCAGCAGTTTACTTCCGGGACAGGGTCGACAGCCCCAGCATTTT. Residues: CASSLLPGQGRQPQHF.

The V gene is TRBV27, the J gene TRBJ1-6; a possible D gene is TRBD1 (5 bases). Germline lookup yields CDR1 MNHEY and CDR2 SMNVEV (reference sequence). The V end lost 7 bases, the J end lost 5 bases, and 15 bases lay between the germline ends. The CDR3 is 15 amino acids. In DNA, the CDR3 is TGTGCCAGCACCCTTAATTGGGGGGATAATTCACCCCTCCACTTT. Protein product: CASTLNWGDNSPLHF.

This rearrangement joins TRBV5-6 to TRBJ1-1; 10 bases line up with TRBD1. The V gene's germline CDR1 is SGHDT and CDR2 YYEEEE. J lost 5 bases, V lost 4 bases, and 8 bases had no gene match. The CDR3 loop spans 15 amino acids. CDR3 residues: CASSLRTGGWTEAFF. CDR3 nucleotide sequence: TGTGCCAGCAGCCTACGGACAGGGGGATGGACTGAAGCTTTCTTT.

This sequence joins TRBV28 and TRBJ1-3; D not resolved. V was cut by 3 bases and J by 0 bases, with 15 bases left in between. Germline V gene data show CDR1 as MDHEN and CDR2 as SYDVKM. This CDR3 has 17 residues. This CDR3 reads CASSFAGSALSGNTIYF. The CDR3 DNA reads TGTGCCAGCAGTTTCGCGGGCTCCGCACTCTCTGGAAACACCATATATTTT.

The chain links TRBV12-5 to TRBJ2-2; weak D call: TRBD1 (5 bases). Germline values: CDR1 LGHNT, CDR2 FRNRAP. V was pared by 5 bases and J by 4 bases, with 8 bases between. CDR3 length: 13 amino acids. The DNA for the CDR3 is TGTGCTAGTGGTGGGGCCATCACCGGGGAGCTGTTTTTT. Amino acid sequence: CASGGAITGELFF.

V is TRBV6-5 and J is TRBJ1-6; D gene unclear. Germline V gene lookup returns CDR1 MNHEY and CDR2 SVGAGI. Trimming pared 10 bases from V and 0 bases from J, leaving 13 bases between. This CDR3 is 15 amino acids long. This CDR3 reads CAMLHQNSYNSPLHF. Written as DNA, the CDR3 is TGTGCCATGCTCCACCAGAACTCCTATAATTCACCCCTCCACTTT.

V gene TRBV9 combines with J gene TRBJ2-7, with D possibly matching TRBD1 (5 bases). The CDR3 loop spans 14 amino acids. Looked up from germline, CDR1 is SGDLS and CDR2 is YYNGEE. V lost 0 bases, J lost 3 bases, and 10 bases lay in between. The CDR3 nucleotides read TGTGCCAGCAGCGTAGGGATAGGGGACTACGAGCAGTACTTC. The encoded protein is CASSVGIGDYEQYF.

A few counts support this clone. This chain connects TRBV28 to TRBJ1-5; D is uncertain. Trimming shortened V by 5 bases and J by 10 bases, and 12 bases separated the two germline ends. CDR3 size: 12 residues. The germline CDR1 and CDR2 sequences are MDHEN and SYDVKM. The chain's CDR3 is CASSGLLPPQHF. DNA of the CDR3: TGTGCCAGCAGTGGGCTTCTACCTCCCCAGCATTTT.

The J gene is TRBJ1-6, the V gene TRBV6-2 or TRBV6-3; D may be TRBD1 (6 bases). The CDR3 is 16 residues long. Germline values: CDR1 MNHEY, CDR2 SVGEGT. V dropped 2 bases and J dropped 8 bases, with 16 bases sitting between them. The CDR3 nucleotides are TGTGCCAGCAGTTACGAACAGGGTCGCCCCGATTCACCCCTCCACTTT. Translation gives CASSYEQGRPDSPLHF.

In DNA form, the CDR3 reads TGCACCAGCAGGGACAGGGGGGTCCAAGAGACCCAGTACTTC. It codes for CTSRDRGVQETQYF. The chain is built from TRBV1 and TRBJ2-5; TRBD1 is the table's D call and was not checked against the DNA. TRBV1 is flagged as a pseudogene. This CDR3 is 14 amino acids long.

The chain couples TRBV28 to TRBJ1-2; 7 bases map to TRBD1. CDR1 and CDR2 (germline): MDHEN, SYDVKM. The CDR3 extends over 15 amino acids. The trim removed 2 bases at V and 4 bases at J, leaving 7 bases unmatched. The CDR3 coding sequence is TGTGCCAGCAGTTTAATAACGACAGGGCTCTATGGCTACACCTTC. As protein: CASSLITTGLYGYTF.

This chain uses TRBV30 with TRBJ1-1; TRBD1 matches at 8 bases. Germline V lookup: CDR1 GTSNPN, CDR2 SVGIG (reference sequence). Trimming cost V 4 bases and J 7 bases; bases outside gene matches: 17. There are 16 residues in the CDR3. CDR3 bases: TGTGCCTGGACCGCACTCCCGGGACAGGTCGCCGGTGAAGCTTTCTTT. Amino acids: CAWTALPGQVAGEAFF.

This chain connects TRBV5-8 to TRBJ2-4; weak D call: TRBD2 (5 bases). Germline-derived CDR1 and CDR2 are SGHTS and YDEGEE. The CDR3 totals 14 residues. V was shortened by 0 bases and J by 4 bases, with 8 bases between the two germline ends. CDR3 region: CASSLAGEKNIQYF. In DNA form, the CDR3 reads TGTGCCAGCAGCTTGGCCGGGGAAAAAAACATTCAGTACTTC.

J is TRBJ1-1 and V is TRBV19, with a tentative D call TRBD1 (6 bases). The ends were cut back, 3 bases at V and 0 bases at J, with 11 bases in the middle. CDR3 length equals 15 residues. The germline gives CDR1 LNHDA, CDR2 SQIVND (reference sequence). The CDR3 loop is CASSIRQDVNTEAFF. The CDR3 DNA reads TGTGCCAGTAGTATCCGACAGGACGTGAACACTGAAGCTTTCTTT. The full variable domain, rest sourced from reference TRBV19 and TRBJ1-1, is DGGITQSPKYLFRKEGQNVTLSCEQNLNHDAMYWYRQDPGQGLRLIYYSQIVNDFQKGDIAEGYSVSREKKESFPLTVTSAQKNPTAFYLCASSIRQDVNTEAFFGQGTRLTVV.

The chain recombines TRBV27 with TRBJ2-7; TRBD1 matches at 9 bases. CDR3 length equals 15 residues. Germline V gene lookup returns CDR1 MNHEY and CDR2 SMNVEV (reference sequence). With 2 bases clipped from V and 5 bases from J, the junction kept 7 bases outside the gene matches. The CDR3 DNA reads as TGTGCCAGCAGTTTAAAGGGACAGGGCGGCCACGAGCAGTACTTC. It codes for CASSLKGQGGHEQYF.

The chain combines TRBV18 with TRBJ1-5; TRBD1 is a possible D gene (5 bases). V shed 3 bases and J shed 8 bases, with 11 bases lying between them. The V gene's germline CDR1 is KGHSH and CDR2 LQKENI. The CDR3 runs to 13 residues. In DNA, the CDR3 is TGTGCCAGCTCACCGGAACTGGACAAGCCCCAGCATTTT. The encoded protein is CASSPELDKPQHF.

The gene calls are TRBV6-1 and TRBJ2-5; D may be TRBD1 (6 bases). Trimming pared 2 bases from V and 4 bases from J, leaving 11 bases between. The CDR3 contains 14 residues. Looked up from germline, CDR1 is MNHNS and CDR2 is SASEGT. The CDR3, as DNA: TGTGCCAGCAGTGAAATTTGGGGGCTAGAGACCCAGTACTTC. Protein product: CASSEIWGLETQYF.

J is TRBJ1-1 and V is TRBV14, with 9 bases matching TRBD1. The trim removed 6 bases at V and 1 base at J, leaving 3 bases unmatched. This CDR3 is 14 amino acids long. The germline V gene encodes CDR1 SGHDN and CDR2 FVKESK. This chain's CDR3 is CASSRDRANTEAFF. CDR3 coding DNA: TGTGCCAGCAGTAGGGACAGGGCGAACACTGAAGCTTTCTTT.

This sequence joins TRBV4-1 and TRBJ2-1; 10 bases are shared with TRBD2. This CDR3 contains 16 residues. Unmatched junction bases numbered 6, after V lost 0 bases and J lost 7 bases. Germline loops: CDR1 MGHRA, CDR2 YSYEKL. This CDR3 is CASSQERPSGGNEQFF. DNA of the CDR3: TGCGCCAGCAGCCAAGAGCGGCCTAGCGGGGGAAATGAGCAGTTCTTC.

The chain is built from TRBV6-1 and TRBJ1-5, with D unclear. Germline V CDR1 and CDR2: MNHNS, SASEGT. This CDR3 has 15 residues. V was cut by 1 base and J by 4 bases, with 11 bases left in between. The CDR3 region has the DNA TGTGCCAGCAGTGAAGTTCAAGCGGGGAATCAGCCCCAGCATTTT. It encodes CASSEVQAGNQPQHF.

V gene TRBV12-3 or TRBV12-4 combines with J gene TRBJ2-5; no clear D gene. There are 13 residues in the CDR3. Trimming removed 3 bases at V and 5 bases at J, with 10 bases between. The CDR3 loop is CASSFKARETQYF. The DNA of the CDR3 is TGTGCCAGCAGTTTTAAGGCGCGGGAGACCCAGTACTTC.

The V call is TRBV7-3, the J call TRBJ2-3; 10 bases agree with TRBD2. Unmatched junction bases numbered 16, after V lost 1 base and J lost 3 bases. Germline V CDR1 and CDR2: SGHTA, FQGTGA. The CDR3 covers 20 residues. CDR3 residues: CASSLNPPAVAGGPTDTQYF. The CDR3 DNA sequence: TGTGCCAGCAGCTTAAACCCCCCGGCGGTAGCGGGGGGACCAACAGATACGCAGTATTTT.

The chain couples TRBV28 to TRBJ1-6, with D perhaps TRBD1 (6 bases). From germline, CDR1 is MDHEN and CDR2 SYDVKM. The CDR3 totals 15 residues. V shed 2 bases and J shed 9 bases, with 14 bases lying between them. For the CDR3, the DNA is TGTGCCAGCAGTTTACGCAGGGGCCGGGGTTCACCCCTCCACTTT. Residues: CASSLRRGRGSPLHF.

The chain recombines TRBV5-6 with TRBJ2-2; D may be TRBD2 (5 bases). The CDR3 totals 12 residues. V gave up 3 bases and J gave up 5 bases, with 5 bases separating them. Germline CDR1 reads SGHDT; CDR2 reads YYEEEE. The CDR3 loop reads CASSSGTGELFF. Here the CDR3 DNA reads TGTGCCAGCAGCTCGGGAACCGGGGAGCTGTTTTTT.